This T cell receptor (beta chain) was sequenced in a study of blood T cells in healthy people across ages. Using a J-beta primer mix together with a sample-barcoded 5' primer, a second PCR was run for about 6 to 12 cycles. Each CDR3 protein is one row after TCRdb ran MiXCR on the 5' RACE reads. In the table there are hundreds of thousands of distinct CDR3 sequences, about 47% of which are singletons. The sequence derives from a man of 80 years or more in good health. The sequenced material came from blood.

The CDR3 DNA sequence: TGTGCCAGCAGTGTCGGACTAGCGGGGGGATTAGAGACCCAGTACTTC. It codes for CASSVGLAGGLETQYF. The rearrangement links TRBV2 to TRBJ2-7; 14 bases line up with TRBD2. The better agreement between TRBJ2-5 and the DNA end casts doubt on the J call. The CDR3 is 16 residues long. Germline lookup yields CDR1 SNHLY and CDR2 FYNNEI.